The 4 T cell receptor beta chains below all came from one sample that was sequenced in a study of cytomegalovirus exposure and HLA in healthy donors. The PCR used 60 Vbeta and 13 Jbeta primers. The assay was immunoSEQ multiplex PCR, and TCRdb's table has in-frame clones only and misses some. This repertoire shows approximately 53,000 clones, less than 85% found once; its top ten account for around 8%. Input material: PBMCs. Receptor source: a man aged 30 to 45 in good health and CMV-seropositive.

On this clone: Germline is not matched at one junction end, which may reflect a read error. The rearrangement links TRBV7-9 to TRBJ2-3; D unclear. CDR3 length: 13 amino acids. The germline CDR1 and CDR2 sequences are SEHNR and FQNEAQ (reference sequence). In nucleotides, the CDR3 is TGTTCCAGCTCTATACCCATTACAGATACGCAGTATTTT. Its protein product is CSSSIPITDTQYF.

The CDR3 reads CATSRATAARTDEQFF. In nucleotides, the CDR3 is TGTGCCACCAGCAGAGCAACAGCGGCAAGGACGGATGAGCAGTTCTTC. The chain is built from TRBV15 and TRBJ2-1; weak D call: TRBD2 (5 bases). CDR3 length: 16 amino acids. Trimming left V 1 base short and J 8 bases short, with 18 bases between. Germline CDR1 is LNHNV and CDR2 is YYDKDF (reference sequence).

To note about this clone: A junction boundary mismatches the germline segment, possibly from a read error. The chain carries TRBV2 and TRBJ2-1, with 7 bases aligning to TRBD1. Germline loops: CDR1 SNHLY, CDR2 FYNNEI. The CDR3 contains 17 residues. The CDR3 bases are TGTGCCAGCAGTGAAGAAATCAGGGGGTTAACCTACAATGGGCAGTTCTTC. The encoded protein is CASSEEIRGLTYNGQFF. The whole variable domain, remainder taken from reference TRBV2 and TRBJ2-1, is EPEVTQTPSHQVTQMGQEVILRCVPISNHLYFYWYRQILGQKVEFLVSFYNNEISEKSEIFDDQFSVERPDGSNFTLKIRSTKLEDSAMYFCASSEEIRGLTYNGQFFGPGTRLTVL.

The CDR3 is CASSPPKTSGSRTDTQYF. CDR3 DNA sequence: TGTGCCAGCTCACCACCGAAAACTAGCGGGTCCCGCACAGATACGCAGTATTTT. The V and J genes are TRBV18 and TRBJ2-3, with TRBD2 identical over 9 bases. Germline V gene sequence: CDR1 KGHSH, CDR2 LQKENI. J was trimmed by 1 base and V by 0 bases; bases with no gene match: 8. The CDR3 sequence is 18 residues long.